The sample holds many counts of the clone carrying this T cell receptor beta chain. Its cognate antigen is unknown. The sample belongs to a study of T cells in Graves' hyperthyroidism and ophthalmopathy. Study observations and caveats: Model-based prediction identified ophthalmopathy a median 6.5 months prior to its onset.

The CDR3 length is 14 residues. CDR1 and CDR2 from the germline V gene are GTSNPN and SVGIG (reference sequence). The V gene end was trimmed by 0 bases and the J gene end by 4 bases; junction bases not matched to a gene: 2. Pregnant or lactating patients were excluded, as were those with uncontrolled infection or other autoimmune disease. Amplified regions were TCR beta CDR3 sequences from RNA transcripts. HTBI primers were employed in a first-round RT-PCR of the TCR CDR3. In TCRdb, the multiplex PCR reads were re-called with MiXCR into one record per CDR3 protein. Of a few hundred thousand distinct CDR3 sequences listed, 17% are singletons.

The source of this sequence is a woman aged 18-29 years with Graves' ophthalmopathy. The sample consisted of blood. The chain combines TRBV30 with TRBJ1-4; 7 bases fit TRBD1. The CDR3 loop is CAWSVDRLNEKLFF. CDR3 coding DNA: TGTGCCTGGAGTGTGGACAGGCTTAATGAAAAACTGTTTTTT.